This is a list of T cell receptor beta chains from one sample in a study of T cells after yellow fever vaccination. TCRdb passed the 5' RACE reads through MiXCR, listing each CDR3 protein once. Of 500,000 to 650,000 distinct CDR3 sequences in the sample, about 12% were seen once. The material was PBMCs, obtained on the day of the yellow fever booster vaccination. The origin of the receptors is a man aged 25-40 years who received the YFV17D yellow fever vaccine. CDR3s include the opening cysteine and the closing phenylalanine or tryptophan. The D gene is left open where the match is weak. Where a row states a size, it is once, few, many or the class of an expanded clone; other rows omit it.

CDR3aa,CDR3nt,d_gene,abundance,j_gene,v_gene
CASSWGWGLNTEAFF,TGCGCCAGCAGCTGGGGATGGGGGTTAAACACTGAAGCTTTCTTT,.,.,TRBJ1-1,TRBV5-1
CASSLAESTDTQYF,TGTGCCAGCAGCTTGGCTGAGAGCACAGATACGCAGTATTTT,.,many,TRBJ2-3,TRBV5-1
CASSIGGTKNTGELFF,TGTGCCAGTAGTATAGGGGGGACAAAGAACACCGGGGAGCTGTTTTTT,.,.,TRBJ2-2,TRBV19
CASNLGRLAGVQQFF,TGTGCCAGTAACCTTGGACGGCTAGCGGGAGTCCAGCAGTTCTTC,TRBD2,.,TRBJ2-1,TRBV19
CSVEGRQDRSGANVLTF,TGCAGCGTTGAGGGCCGACAGGACCGCTCTGGGGCCAACGTCCTGACTTTC,.,.,TRBJ2-6,TRBV29-1
CASSQPGQGDEQFF,TGTGCCAGCAGCCAACCGGGACAGGGGGATGAGCAGTTCTTC,TRBD1,.,TRBJ2-1,TRBV14
CASGPRAHQPQHF,TGTGCCAGCGGACCTCGGGCCCATCAGCCCCAGCATTTT,.,few,TRBJ1-5,TRBV27
CASSLSGAYNEQFF,TGTGCCAGCAGCTTGAGCGGGGCATACAATGAGCAGTTCTTC,TRBD2,many,TRBJ2-1,TRBV7-6
CASSKDSFRSYNEQFF,TGTGCCAGCAGCAAAGACAGTTTCCGCTCCTACAATGAGCAGTTCTTC,.,.,TRBJ2-1,TRBV6-1
CASSLGGSEEKLFF,TGTGCCAGCAGTTTGGGGGGCAGTGAGGAAAAACTGTTTTTT,.,many,TRBJ1-4,TRBV12-3/TRBV12-4
CASSQDTSGRPDEQYF,TGTGCCAGCAGCCAAGATACCAGCGGGAGACCCGACGAGCAGTACTTC,TRBD2,.,TRBJ2-7,TRBV4-2
CASSPVVGGNEQFF,TGCGCCAGCAGCCCGGTTGTAGGGGGCAATGAGCAGTTCTTC,.,.,TRBJ2-1,TRBV5-1
CASNPARAGGPYEQYF,TGCGCCAGCAACCCTGCGAGGGCGGGAGGGCCCTACGAGCAGTACTTC,TRBD2,few,TRBJ2-7,TRBV5-1
CASKGAAGVSEQYF,TGTGCCAGCAAAGGGGCGGCGGGGGTCTCCGAGCAGTACTTC,TRBD2,.,TRBJ2-7,TRBV25-1
CATSSRWTSGSYEQYF,TGTGCCACCAGCAGCCGTTGGACTAGCGGGAGCTACGAGCAGTACTTC,TRBD2,.,TRBJ2-7,TRBV15
CSAPLGSGSNTEAFF,TGCAGTGCTCCTCTGGGCAGCGGCTCAAACACTGAAGCTTTCTTT,.,.,TRBJ1-1,TRBV20-1
CSARSDTQYF,TGCAGTGCTAGGTCAGATACGCAGTATTTT,.,.,TRBJ2-3,TRBV20-1
CASSHGPKNEQFF,TGTGCCAGCAGTCACGGACCCAAGAATGAGCAGTTCTTC,.,.,TRBJ2-1,TRBV12-3/TRBV12-4
CATSRQGSGELFF,TGTGCCACCAGCAGACAGGGTTCAGGGGAGCTGTTTTTT,.,.,TRBJ2-2,TRBV15
CASSLRTSGSVYEQYF,TGCGCCAGCAGCCTTCGGACTAGCGGGAGTGTCTACGAGCAGTACTTC,TRBD2,.,TRBJ2-7,TRBV4-3
CASSLGSTLSYEQYF,TGTGCCAGCAGCTTAGGTTCTACCCTAAGCTACGAGCAGTACTTC,.,few,TRBJ2-7,TRBV7-2
CSASASGYTF,TGCAGTGCTTCCGCAAGTGGCTACACCTTC,.,.,TRBJ1-2,TRBV20-1
CASSSQTGWHGYTF,TGCGCCAGCAGTTCCCAGACAGGATGGCATGGCTACACCTTC,.,.,TRBJ1-2,TRBV4-3
CASSPGQGLEAFF,TGTGCCAGCAGCCCTGGACAGGGCCTTGAAGCTTTCTTT,TRBD1,.,TRBJ1-1,TRBV7-9
CSAKSGGNTGELFF,TGCAGTGCTAAATCAGGGGGAAACACCGGGGAGCTGTTTTTT,TRBD1,.,TRBJ2-2,TRBV20-1
CASSYGQAPEAFF,TGTGCCAGCAGCTACGGACAGGCCCCTGAAGCTTTCTTT,TRBD1,.,TRBJ1-1,TRBV7-3
CASSQKAVGLAGSEQFF,TGTGCCAGCAGCCAAAAGGCGGTGGGACTAGCGGGAAGTGAGCAGTTCTTC,TRBD2,many,TRBJ2-1,TRBV3-1
CASSASYNEQFF,TGCGCCAGCAGCGCTAGCTACAATGAGCAGTTCTTC,.,few,TRBJ2-1,TRBV5-1
CASSPRRGLPEAFF,TGTGCCAGCAGCCCAAGGAGGGGTCTTCCTGAAGCTTTCTTT,.,few,TRBJ1-1,TRBV6-2/TRBV6-3
CASRTTSRLAGSTYEQYF,TGTGCCAGCAGGACTACTTCCAGATTAGCGGGAAGTACCTACGAGCAGTACTTC,TRBD2,.,TRBJ2-7,TRBV6-2/TRBV6-3
CASGGRDPPAQYF,TGTGCCAGCGGGGGCAGGGACCCACCGGCCCAGTACTTC,.,.,TRBJ2-5,TRBV7-2
CASSQDYLGAKGELFF,TGCGCCAGCAGCCAAGATTACCTAGGGGCTAAGGGGGAGCTGTTTTTT,.,.,TRBJ2-2,TRBV4-3
CASSYSSPGELFF,TGTGCCAGCAGTTACAGTAGTCCGGGGGAGCTGTTTTTT,.,.,TRBJ2-2,TRBV5-6
CASSPGSANTQYF,TGTGCCAGCTCACCAGGGTCAGCAAATACGCAGTATTTT,.,.,TRBJ2-3,TRBV18
CASSQDLGASGTGEQYF,TGTGCCAGCAGCCAAGATCTAGGGGCTAGCGGGACCGGGGAGCAGTACTTC,TRBD2,few,TRBJ2-7,TRBV4-2
CATSDLMTGTQYF,TGTGCCACCAGTGATTTGATGACAGGGACCCAGTACTTC,.,.,TRBJ2-5,TRBV24-1
CASSLGTGSDTQYF,TGCGCCAGCAGCTTGGGTACAGGGTCGGATACGCAGTATTTT,.,.,TRBJ2-3,TRBV5-1
CASSPRQGFTEAFF,TGTGCCAGCAGCCCCAGACAGGGGTTCACTGAAGCTTTCTTT,TRBD1,.,TRBJ1-1,TRBV7-6
CASSNVAETGELFF,TGTGCCAGCAGCAACGTGGCGGAAACCGGGGAGCTGTTTTTT,.,.,TRBJ2-2,TRBV11-2
CAGKREGLDNEQFF,TGTGCCGGCAAGCGGGAGGGCCTCGACAATGAGCAGTTCTTC,TRBD2,.,TRBJ2-1,TRBV6-1
CRATATSGYNEQFF,TGCAGGGCTACCGCGACTAGCGGCTACAATGAGCAGTTCTTC,TRBD2,.,TRBJ2-1,TRBV20-1
CSARRQGGQPQHF,TGCAGTGCTAGAAGACAGGGGGGTCAGCCCCAGCATTTT,TRBD1,few,TRBJ1-5,TRBV20-1
CASSFPGQVSYEQYF,TGTGCCAGCAGTTTTCCGGGACAGGTGTCCTACGAGCAGTACTTC,TRBD1,.,TRBJ2-7,TRBV7-2
CASSLEPGGGELFF,TGTGCCAGCAGCTTGGAGCCGGGAGGCGGGGAGCTGTTTTTT,TRBD2,.,TRBJ2-2,TRBV7-2
CASSREFTDTQYF,TGTGCCAGCTCACGGGAGTTCACAGATACGCAGTATTTT,.,.,TRBJ2-3,TRBV18
CASSSGQGGYNEQFF,TGTGCCAGCAGTTCGGGTCAGGGAGGGTACAATGAGCAGTTCTTC,TRBD2,.,TRBJ2-1,TRBV28
CASSLDASGYNEQFF,TGTGCCAGCAGCTTGGATGCTAGCGGGTACAATGAGCAGTTCTTC,TRBD2,.,TRBJ2-1,TRBV5-4
CASSLGRGNTEAFF,TGTGCCAGCTCACTGGGACGGGGAAACACTGAAGCTTTCTTT,.,many,TRBJ1-1,TRBV7-2
CASSVTGSLGEKLFF,TGTGCCAGCAGCGTCACCGGGAGCCTCGGTGAAAAACTGTTTTTT,.,few,TRBJ1-4,TRBV7-9
CASSHSTGILGEQYF,TGTGCCAGCAGCCACTCTACAGGGATTTTAGGGGAGCAGTACTTC,.,few,TRBJ2-7,TRBV27
CSVATGSSYDQYF,TGCAGCGTAGCAACCGGGAGCTCCTACGATCAGTACTTC,.,.,TRBJ2-7,TRBV29-1
CASSLGSWSNRYEQYF,TGTGCCAGCAGTTTAGGGAGCTGGAGCAATCGCTACGAGCAGTACTTC,.,.,TRBJ2-7,TRBV27
CASSPPLGLSTGELFF,TGTGCCAGCTCACCACCGCTGGGCCTCTCCACCGGGGAGCTGTTTTTT,.,many,TRBJ2-2,TRBV18
CASGGQGYNEQFF,TGTGCCAGCGGTGGACAGGGATACAATGAGCAGTTCTTC,TRBD1,few,TRBJ2-1,TRBV12-3/TRBV12-4
CAISENPSTGQGRNTIYF,TGTGCCATCAGTGAGAACCCTTCTACGGGACAGGGGAGAAACACCATATATTTT,TRBD1,.,TRBJ1-3,TRBV10-3
CASSPPVGGGTNEKLFF,TGCGCCAGCAGCCCCCCGGTGGGAGGAGGAACTAATGAAAAACTGTTTTTT,.,few,TRBJ1-4,TRBV5-1
CSASPGGNEQFF,TGCAGTGCTTCCCCTGGCGGCAATGAGCAGTTCTTC,.,.,TRBJ2-1,TRBV20-1
CASSFEGGIGVHEQFF,TGTGCCAGCAGTTTTGAAGGGGGGATTGGGGTCCATGAGCAGTTCTTC,.,.,TRBJ2-1,TRBV27
CASSQRLAKNIQYF,TGTGCCAGCAGCCAGCGGTTAGCCAAAAACATTCAGTACTTC,.,many,TRBJ2-4,TRBV7-8
CASSLMWSRDYPYEQYF,TGTGCCAGCAGCTTAATGTGGTCCCGGGACTACCCCTACGAGCAGTACTTC,TRBD2,many,TRBJ2-7,TRBV7-8